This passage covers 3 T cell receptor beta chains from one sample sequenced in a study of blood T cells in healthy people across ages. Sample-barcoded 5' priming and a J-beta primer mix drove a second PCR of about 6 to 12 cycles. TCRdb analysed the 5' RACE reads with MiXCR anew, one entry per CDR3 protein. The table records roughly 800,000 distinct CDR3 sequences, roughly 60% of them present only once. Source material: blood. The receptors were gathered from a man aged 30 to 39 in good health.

The CDR3 is CASSLGSAVSYEQYF. CDR3 DNA sequence: TGTGCCAGCAGCTTAGGGTCAGCCGTCTCCTACGAGCAGTACTTC. The chain employs TRBV7-9 and TRBJ2-7; D ambiguous. CDR1 and CDR2 from the germline V gene are SEHNR and FQNEAQ (reference sequence). Deletions cut 1 base from V and 0 bases from J, with 10 bases between. This CDR3 contains 15 residues.

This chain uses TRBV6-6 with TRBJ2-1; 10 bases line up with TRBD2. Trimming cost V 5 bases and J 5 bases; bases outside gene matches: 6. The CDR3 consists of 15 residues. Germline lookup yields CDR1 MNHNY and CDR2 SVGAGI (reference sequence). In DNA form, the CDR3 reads TGTGCCAGCAGTCTTATAGCGGGGGGCCACAATGAGCAGTTCTTC. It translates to CASSLIAGGHNEQFF.

The CDR3 loop is CASRPYRADEQYF. The CDR3 DNA follows: TGTGCCAGCAGACCCTACAGGGCTGACGAGCAGTACTTC. The genes are TRBV6-5 and TRBJ2-7; a possible D gene is TRBD1 (6 bases). V lost 6 bases to trimming and J lost 5 bases, with 14 bases between them. The germline V gene encodes CDR1 MNHEY and CDR2 SVGAGI. The length of the CDR3 is 13 residues.